These 23 T cell receptor beta chains share one sample of origin, sequenced in a study of T cell clones after liver transplantation. Sequencing was performed with immunoSEQ multiplex PCR; in TCRdb, only in-frame clones are kept and a portion is missing. Of some 20,000 clones in the sample, 88% are singletons; the top ten hold 10% to 15%. The sample here was CD8+ T cells from blood, taken before liver transplant. These receptors all come from a human donor who received a liver transplant.

The chain carries TRBV15 and TRBJ1-2; TRBD1 is a possible D gene (5 bases). Trimming removed 4 bases from V and 3 bases from J, with 15 bases in between. The CDR3 consists of 15 residues. The germline gives CDR1 LNHNV, CDR2 YYDKDF (reference sequence). In nucleotides, the CDR3 is TGTGCCACCAGCATGACTGAGGACACATACTATGGCTACACCTTC. Its translation is CATSMTEDTYYGYTF.

The chain's CDR3 is CASSWGDWYEQYF. In DNA form, the CDR3 reads TGTGCCAGTAGTTGGGGGGACTGGTACGAGCAGTACTTC. The chain links TRBV19 to TRBJ2-7; tentatively, D is TRBD2 (6 bases). This CDR3 contains 13 residues. Trimming shortened V by 5 bases and J by 4 bases, and 12 bases separated the two germline ends. Looked up from germline, CDR1 is LNHDA and CDR2 is SQIVND (reference sequence).

The chain carries TRBV27 and TRBJ2-1; either TRBD1 or TRBD2 may fit D (5 bases each). The CDR3 length is 16 residues. V shed 3 bases and J shed 2 bases, with 14 bases lying between them. Per the germline V gene, CDR1 is MNHEY and CDR2 is SMNVEV (reference sequence). Here the CDR3 reads CASSLSGTSAYNEQFF. The DNA of the CDR3 is TGTGCCAGCAGTTTGTCCGGGACGTCTGCCTACAATGAGCAGTTCTTC.

V usage is TRBV4-1 and J usage is TRBJ1-4, with D tentatively TRBD1 (6 bases). V shed 1 base and J shed 5 bases, with 17 bases lying between them. This CDR3 region has 17 residues. Germline-derived CDR1 and CDR2 are MGHRA and YSYEKL. The CDR3 DNA is TGCGCCAGCAGCCAAGTGGGGTTTGGGACATCGAATGAAAAACTGTTTTTT. It encodes CASSQVGFGTSNEKLFF.

The genes are TRBV28 and TRBJ2-1, with 8 bases lining up with TRBD1. The CDR3 length is 15 residues. Unmatched junction bases numbered 11, after V lost 9 bases and J lost 4 bases. Germline lookup yields CDR1 MDHEN and CDR2 SYDVKM. The CDR3 spells CASSLDRGFYNEQFF. CDR3 bases: TGTGCCAGTTCCCTAGACAGGGGTTTTTACAATGAGCAGTTCTTC.

This clone was detected once. This rearrangement joins TRBV6-1 to TRBJ2-1; 11 positions match TRBD2. Germline V gives CDR1 MNHNS, CDR2 SASEGT. The J segment lost 4 bases and the V segment lost 4 bases, leaving 6 bases of the junction unmatched. The length of the CDR3 is 16 residues. CDR3 protein: CASSGSSGRYYNEQFF. In DNA, the CDR3 is TGTGCCAGCAGTGGATCTAGCGGGAGGTATTACAATGAGCAGTTCTTC.

The J gene is TRBJ2-1, the V gene TRBV9, with 12 bases matching TRBD2. Germline trimming cut 0 bases from V and 7 bases from J; bases unmatched to any gene: 8. The CDR3 is 17 amino acids. Germline V gene data show CDR1 as SGDLS and CDR2 as YYNGEE. Written as DNA, the CDR3 is TGTGCCAGCAGCGTAGCCCCCCAGCTAGCGGGAGGGAATGAGCAGTTCTTC. It yields the protein CASSVAPQLAGGNEQFF.

The chain uses TRBV7-6 and TRBJ1-1, with D perhaps TRBD1 (5 bases). Germline CDR1 reads SGHVS; CDR2 reads FNYEAQ. V lost 6 bases to trimming and J lost 1 base, with 6 bases between them. The CDR3 spans 12 residues. DNA for the CDR3: TGTGCCAGCAGTACAGGGAACACTGAAGCTTTCTTT. Translating gives CASSTGNTEAFF.

This chain joins TRBV6-1 and TRBJ1-2; D is ambiguous. The CDR3 contains 11 residues. V was cut by 7 bases and J by 4 bases, with 7 bases left in between. Germline-derived CDR1 and CDR2 are MNHNS and SASEGT. The CDR3 nucleotides read TGTGCCAGCATGGCAGTCTATGGCTACACCTTC. Translating it yields CASMAVYGYTF.

The chain's CDR3 is CASSRTPTEAFF. The DNA of the CDR3 is TGTGCCAGCAGTCGGACACCTACTGAAGCTTTCTTT. This chain links TRBV28 with TRBJ1-1; the D gene is possibly TRBD1 (5 bases). Trimming shortened V by 5 bases and J by 5 bases, and 9 bases separated the two germline ends. Germline loops: CDR1 MDHEN, CDR2 SYDVKM. This CDR3 contains 12 residues.

This chain links TRBV28 with TRBJ2-7; maybe TRBD2 (5 bases). The CDR3 spans 14 residues. CDR1 is MDHEN and CDR2 is SYDVKM in the germline V gene. V lost 4 bases, J lost 0 bases, and 10 bases lay in between. The CDR3 coding sequence is TGTGCCAGCAGTTCGGACTGGAGCTCCTACGAGCAGTACTTC. The encoded protein is CASSSDWSSYEQYF.

The V gene is TRBV4-3, the J gene TRBJ2-1; D is possibly TRBD1 or TRBD2 (5 bases each). The germline V gene encodes CDR1 LGHNA and CDR2 YSLEER. Trimming stripped 0 bases from V and 4 bases from J, with 16 bases between. This CDR3 spans 17 amino acids. The CDR3 nucleotides are TGCGCCAGCAGCCAAGATGGGGGAGCGGTTCAATACAATGAGCAGTTCTTC. This translates into CASSQDGGAVQYNEQFF.

V gene TRBV28 combines with J gene TRBJ2-7; unclear D gene. The CDR3 length is 13 residues. Deletions cut 4 bases from V and 4 bases from J, with 11 bases between. CDR1 and CDR2 (germline): MDHEN, SYDVKM. The CDR3 sequence is CASSYSSWYEQYF. CDR3 nucleotides: TGTGCCAGCAGTTACTCTTCTTGGTACGAGCAGTACTTC.

V gene TRBV4-1 combines with J gene TRBJ1-5; D is possibly TRBD1 (6 bases). The CDR3 covers 14 residues. CDR1 is MGHRA, CDR2 YSYEKL, per germline. The V gene lost 2 bases and the J gene lost 6 bases, with 11 bases spanning the gap. DNA for the CDR3: TGCGCCAGCAGCCAACCTACAGGGTTTCAGCCCCAGCATTTT. The encoded protein is CASSQPTGFQPQHF.

The chain joins TRBV7-8 to TRBJ2-1; no clear D. CDR3 length: 15 amino acids. V dropped 1 base and J dropped 0 bases, with 7 bases sitting between them. Germline assignment: CDR1 SGHVS and CDR2 FQNEAQ. This chain's CDR3 is CASSLDPSSYNEQFF. As DNA, the CDR3 is TGTGCCAGCAGCTTAGACCCCAGCTCCTACAATGAGCAGTTCTTC. Supplemented by reference TRBV7-8 and TRBJ2-1, the full variable domain reads GAGVSQSPRYKVAKRGQDVALRCDPISGHVSLFWYQQALGQGPEFLTYFQNEAQLDKSGLPSDRFFAERPEGSVSTLKIQRTQQEDSAVYLCASSLDPSSYNEQFFGPGTRLTVL.

The chain combines TRBV29-1 with TRBJ1-2; unclear D gene. The CDR3 is 13 amino acids. Looked up from germline, CDR1 is SQVTM and CDR2 is ANQGSEA. V was shortened by 3 bases and J by 4 bases, with 12 bases between the two germline ends. CDR3 nucleotide sequence: TGCAGCGTTGATCGCGCGGGTGGCTATGGCTACACCTTC. Amino acids: CSVDRAGGYGYTF.

The chain links TRBV5-6 to TRBJ2-6; no firm D call. V was shortened by 2 bases and J by 0 bases, with 3 bases between the two germline ends. CDR1 and CDR2 from the germline V gene are SGHDT and YYEEEE. The CDR3 extends over 14 amino acids. CDR3 coding DNA: TGTGCCAGCAGCTTTTACTCTGGGGCCAACGTCCTGACTTTC. It is translated as CASSFYSGANVLTF. Based on the CDR3 plus reference TRBV5-6 and TRBJ2-6, the full variable domain is DAGVTQSPTHLIKTRGQQVTLRCSPKSGHDTVSWYQQALGQGPQFIFQYYEEEERQRGNFPDRFSGHQFPNYSSELNVNALLLGDSALYLCASSFYSGANVLTFGAGSRLTVL.

The chain combines TRBV6-5 with TRBJ2-7; D unresolved. The CDR3 contains 13 residues. Looked up from germline, CDR1 is MNHEY and CDR2 is SVGAGI. Trimming removed 2 bases at V and 4 bases at J, with 9 bases between. Here the CDR3 DNA reads TGTGCCAGCAGTTACGCAACTACTTACGAGCAGTACTTC. Translated, it gives CASSYATTYEQYF.

This clone was seen only a few times. The chain employs TRBV25-1 and TRBJ1-1, with 7 positions matching TRBD1. From germline, CDR1 is MGHDK and CDR2 SYGVNS. The CDR3 covers 13 residues. V trimming: 7 bases; J trimming: 4 bases; junction bases outside the gene matches: 6. The CDR3 DNA is TGTGCCAGCATTCACAGGGGCGGCACTGAAGCTTTCTTT. Translated, it gives CASIHRGGTEAFF.

The rearrangement joins TRBV5-1 to TRBJ2-1, with D perhaps matching TRBD1 or TRBD2 (5 bases each). Trimming cost V 0 bases and J 6 bases, with 7 bases left between them. CDR1 and CDR2 (germline): SGHRS, YFSETQ. The CDR3 is 13 amino acids. The CDR3 DNA is TGCGCCAGCAGCTTGGGGGGGTCCAATGAGCAGTTCTTC. The encoded protein is CASSLGGSNEQFF.

The chain employs TRBV19 and TRBJ1-1; weak D call: TRBD1 (5 bases). Looked up from germline, CDR1 is LNHDA and CDR2 is SQIVND (reference sequence). The CDR3 has 13 residues. Trimming left V 5 bases short and J 2 bases short, with 9 bases between. The CDR3 reads CASSWGDNTEAFF. CDR3 DNA sequence: TGTGCCAGTAGTTGGGGGGATAACACTGAAGCTTTCTTT.

This sequence joins TRBV7-9 and TRBJ2-7; tentatively, D is TRBD1 (5 bases). Germline V gene sequence: CDR1 SEHNR, CDR2 FQNEAQ (reference sequence). V lost 4 bases and J lost 3, with 19 bases in between. This CDR3 comprises 16 residues. The chain's CDR3 is CASSSRADPQGYEQYF. CDR3 coding DNA: TGTGCCAGCAGCTCCCGGGCGGACCCTCAGGGCTACGAGCAGTACTTC. Full variable domain (rest looked up from reference TRBV7-9 and TRBJ2-7): DTGVSQNPRHKITKRGQNVTFRCDPISEHNRLYWYRQTLGQGPEFLTYFQNEAQLEKSRLLSDRFSAERPKGSFSTLEIQRTEQGDSAMYLCASSSRADPQGYEQYFGPGTRLTVT.

V and J are TRBV29-1 and TRBJ2-4; the D is unclear. Germline V lookup: CDR1 SQVTM, CDR2 ANQGSEA. There are 13 residues in the CDR3. Trimming stripped 0 bases from V and 5 bases from J, with 8 bases between. The CDR3 nucleotides read TGCAGCGTTGAAGATCAGGAAGAAAACATTCAGTACTTC. It encodes CSVEDQEENIQYF.